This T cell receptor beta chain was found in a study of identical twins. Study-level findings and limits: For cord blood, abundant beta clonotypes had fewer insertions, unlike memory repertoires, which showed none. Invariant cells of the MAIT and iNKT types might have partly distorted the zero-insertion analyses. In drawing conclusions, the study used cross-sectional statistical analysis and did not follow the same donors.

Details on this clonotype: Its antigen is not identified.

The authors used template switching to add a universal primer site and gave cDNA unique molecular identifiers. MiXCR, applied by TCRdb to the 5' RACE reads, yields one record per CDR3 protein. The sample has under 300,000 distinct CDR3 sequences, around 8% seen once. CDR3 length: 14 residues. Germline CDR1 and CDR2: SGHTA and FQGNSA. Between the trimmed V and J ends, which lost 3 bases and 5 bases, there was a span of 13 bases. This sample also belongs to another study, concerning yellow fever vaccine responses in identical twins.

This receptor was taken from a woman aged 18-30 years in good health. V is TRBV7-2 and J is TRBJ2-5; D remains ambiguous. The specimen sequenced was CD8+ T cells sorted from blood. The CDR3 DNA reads TGTGCCAGCAGCTTTTCGGTGGCCGCGGAGACCCAGTACTTC. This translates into CASSFSVAAETQYF.